What follows is one T cell receptor (beta chain) and its context. The data stem from a study of cytotoxic CD8 clonotypes in ibrutinib-treated CLL. Study overall: The response samples were taken once patients had been treated for a median of approximately 13 months, range 6 to 36.

The repertoire was sequenced with immunoSEQ multiplex PCR; TCRdb's copy has only in-frame clones and lacks some. Of 270,000 or so clones detected, more than 70% appear once; the ten largest clones hold about 5.8%. V was pared by 4 bases and J by 7 bases, with 20 bases between. This CDR3 spans 16 amino acids. Germline lookup yields CDR1 SGHVS and CDR2 FQNEAQ. V usage is TRBV7-8 and J usage is TRBJ2-1, with D unresolved. The source of this sequence is a human donor with chronic lymphocytic leukemia. The sample consisted of PBMCs, taken at disease progression, from a patient treated with ibrutinib. The DNA of the CDR3 is TGTGCCAGCAGCTCCTGGGTATTCAGAATCGCGAATGAGCAGTTCTTC. Amino acids: CASSSWVFRIANEQFF.